The rows below give T cell receptor beta chains drawn from one sample of a study of T-cell reconstitution after alpha-beta-depleted transplantation in children. TCRdb called the PCR reads again in MiXCR, with one record for every CDR3 protein. The sample has some 600,000 distinct CDR3 sequences, 13% seen once; the top ten hold about 2%. Sequenced material: PBMCs, mostly from graft donor cells, taken 360 days after TCRalphabeta/CD19-depleted stem cell transplant. These receptors all come from a male patient under 18 who had a stem cell transplant for acute myeloid leukemia, so the T cells may come from the graft donor. Both conserved end residues are part of each CDR3. The D gene is left open where the match is weak. Expanded clones get a size class; other rows say once, few or many, or leave the size out.

>TRBV7-9|TRBJ2-3|many|.
CASLTGWGTDTQYF
TGTGCCAGCCTCACAGGATGGGGCACAGATACGCAGTATTTT
>TRBV12-3/TRBV12-4|TRBJ1-4|many|.
CASSLGGNEKLFF
TGTGCCAGCAGTTTGGGGGGAAATGAAAAACTGTTTTTT
>TRBV20-1|TRBJ1-5|.|.
CSARDSQYSNQPQHF
TGCAGTGCTAGGGACAGCCAATATAGCAATCAGCCCCAGCATTTT
>TRBV28|TRBJ2-7|many|.
CASTSQGYEQYF
TGTGCCAGCACTTCGCAGGGGTACGAGCAGTACTTC
>TRBV6-2/TRBV6-3|TRBJ1-2|.|.
CASSYSRGIGGYTF
TGTGCCAGCAGTTACTCGAGGGGGATTGGTGGCTACACCTTC
>TRBV29-1|TRBJ1-1|few|TRBD1
CSVDPSTTGGPGAFF
TGCAGCGTTGATCCCTCGACCACAGGGGGACCTGGAGCTTTCTTT
>TRBV2|TRBJ2-7|many|.
CASSGTPTYEQYF
TGTGCCAGCAGTGGGACACCTACCTACGAGCAGTACTTC
>TRBV5-1|TRBJ2-2|.|.
CASSRGQPQGGELFF
TGCGCCAGCAGCCGAGGGCAGCCCCAGGGCGGGGAGCTGTTTTTT
>TRBV7-9|TRBJ2-1|many|TRBD2
CASSVTSGRVYNEQFF
TGTGCCAGCAGCGTGACTAGCGGGAGGGTTTACAATGAGCAGTTCTTC
>TRBV12-3/TRBV12-4|TRBJ1-1|.|.
CASNGPTAEAFF
TGTGCCAGCAACGGACCGACAGCTGAAGCTTTCTTT
>TRBV12-3/TRBV12-4|TRBJ2-1|many|.
CASSRRDEQFF
TGTGCCAGCAGTCGGAGGGATGAGCAGTTCTTC
>TRBV4-2|TRBJ2-1|many|TRBD2
CASSQNLLAGGLWEQFF
TGTGCCAGCAGCCAAAATCTTCTAGCGGGAGGTTTATGGGAGCAGTTCTTC
>TRBV28|TRBJ1-5|few|.
CASSLFEAGTLSNQPQHF
TGTGCCAGCAGTTTATTCGAAGCCGGGACTCTCAGCAATCAGCCCCAGCATTTT
>TRBV29-1|TRBJ2-7|many|TRBD1
CSVGGTGAREQYF
TGCAGCGTTGGGGGGACAGGGGCTCGCGAGCAGTACTTC
>TRBV18|TRBJ2-2|.|.
CASSRLPVNTGELFF
TGTGCCAGCTCACGCCTGCCGGTGAACACCGGGGAGCTGTTTTTT
>TRBV28|TRBJ2-4|few|.
CASSPDPPSAKNIQYF
TGTGCCAGCAGTCCGGACCCTCCTTCAGCCAAAAACATTCAGTACTTC
>TRBV5-6|TRBJ2-1|many|TRBD2
CASRWFRTSGTGEQFF
TGTGCCAGCAGATGGTTTAGGACTAGCGGAACGGGTGAGCAGTTCTTC